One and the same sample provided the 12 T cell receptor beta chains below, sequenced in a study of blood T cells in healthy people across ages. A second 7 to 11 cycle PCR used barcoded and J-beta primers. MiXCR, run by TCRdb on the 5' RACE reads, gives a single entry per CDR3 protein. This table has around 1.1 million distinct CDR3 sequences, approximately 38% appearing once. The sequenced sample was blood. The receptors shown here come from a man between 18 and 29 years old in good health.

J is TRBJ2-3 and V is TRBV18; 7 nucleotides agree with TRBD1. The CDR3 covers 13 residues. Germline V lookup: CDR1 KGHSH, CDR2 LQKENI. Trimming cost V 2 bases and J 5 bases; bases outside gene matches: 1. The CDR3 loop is CASSPRQGDTQYF. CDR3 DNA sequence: TGTGCCAGCTCACCAAGACAGGGAGATACGCAGTATTTT. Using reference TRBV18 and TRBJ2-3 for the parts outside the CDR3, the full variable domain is NAGVMQNPRHLVRRRGQEARLRCSPMKGHSHVYWYRQLPEEGLKFMVYLQKENIIDESGMPKERFSAEFPKEGPSILRIQQVVRGDSAAYFCASSPRQGDTQYFGPGTRLTVL.

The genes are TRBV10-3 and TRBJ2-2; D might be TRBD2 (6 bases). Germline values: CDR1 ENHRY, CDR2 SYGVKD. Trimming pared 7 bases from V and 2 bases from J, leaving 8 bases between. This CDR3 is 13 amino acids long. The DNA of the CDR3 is TGTGCCATCAAGGGAGGAAACACCGGGGAGCTGTTTTTT. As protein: CAIKGGNTGELFF.

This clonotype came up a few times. In DNA form, the CDR3 reads TGCGCCAGCAGCCAAGATATCGGGGGGTTGAGGACTGAAGCTTTCTTT. The encoded protein is CASSQDIGGLRTEAFF. The chain couples TRBV4-3 to TRBJ1-1, with a possible D match to TRBD1 (5 bases). Trimming shortened V by 0 bases and J by 5 bases, and 16 bases separated the two germline ends. CDR1 and CDR2 (germline): LGHNA, YSLEER. There are 16 residues in the CDR3.

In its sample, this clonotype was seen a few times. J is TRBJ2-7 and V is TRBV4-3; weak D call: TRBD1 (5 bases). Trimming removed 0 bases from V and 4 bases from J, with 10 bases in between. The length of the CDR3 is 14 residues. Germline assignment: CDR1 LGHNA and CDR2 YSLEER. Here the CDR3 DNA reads TGCGCCAGCAGCCAAGATCAGGGTCTGTACGAGCAGTACTTC. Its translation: CASSQDQGLYEQYF.

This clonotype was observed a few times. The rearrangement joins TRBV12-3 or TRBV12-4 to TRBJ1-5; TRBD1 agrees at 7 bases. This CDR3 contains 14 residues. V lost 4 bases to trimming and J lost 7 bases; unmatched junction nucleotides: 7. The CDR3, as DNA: TGTGCCAGCAGTTCCGGGACAGCTCCCCAGCCCCAGCATTTT. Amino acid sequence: CASSSGTAPQPQHF.

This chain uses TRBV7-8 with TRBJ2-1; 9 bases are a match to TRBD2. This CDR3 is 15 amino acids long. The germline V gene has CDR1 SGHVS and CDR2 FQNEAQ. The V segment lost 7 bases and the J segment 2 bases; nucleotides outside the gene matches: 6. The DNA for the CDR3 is TGTGCCAGCAAACCGCGGGGGGGCCCCTACAATGAGCAGTTCTTC. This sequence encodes CASKPRGGPYNEQFF. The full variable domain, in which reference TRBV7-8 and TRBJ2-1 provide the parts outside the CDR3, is GAGVSQSPRYKVAKRGQDVALRCDPISGHVSLFWYQQALGQGPEFLTYFQNEAQLDKSGLPSDRFFAERPEGSVSTLKIQRTQQEDSAVYLCASKPRGGPYNEQFFGPGTRLTVL.

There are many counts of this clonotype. DNA of the CDR3: TGCGCCAGCAGCTTGGGGCCGGGAGACACCTACGAGCAGTACTTC. As protein: CASSLGPGDTYEQYF. The genes are TRBV5-1 and TRBJ2-7, with D perhaps matching TRBD2 (6 bases). CDR3 size: 15 residues. The V gene's germline CDR1 is SGHRS and CDR2 YFSETQ. V shed 0 bases and J shed 2 bases, with 12 bases lying between them.

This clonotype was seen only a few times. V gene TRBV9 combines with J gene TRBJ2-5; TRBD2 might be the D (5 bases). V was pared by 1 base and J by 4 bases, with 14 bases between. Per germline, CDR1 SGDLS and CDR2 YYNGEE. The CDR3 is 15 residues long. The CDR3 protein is CASSVKSGWGETQYF. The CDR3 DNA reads TGTGCCAGCAGCGTAAAGTCGGGGTGGGGAGAGACCCAGTACTTC.

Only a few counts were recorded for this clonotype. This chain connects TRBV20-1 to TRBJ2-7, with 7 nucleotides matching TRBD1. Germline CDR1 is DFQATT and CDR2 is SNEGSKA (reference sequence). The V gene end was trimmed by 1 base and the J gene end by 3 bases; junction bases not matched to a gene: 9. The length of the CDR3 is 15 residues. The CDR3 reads CSARGYRGDVYEQYF. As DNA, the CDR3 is TGCAGTGCTAGAGGATACAGGGGCGATGTCTACGAGCAGTACTTC.

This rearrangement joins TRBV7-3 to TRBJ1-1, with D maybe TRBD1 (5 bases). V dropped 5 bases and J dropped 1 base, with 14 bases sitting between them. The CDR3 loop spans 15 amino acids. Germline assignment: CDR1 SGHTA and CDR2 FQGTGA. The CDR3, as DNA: TGTGCCAGCAGCACAGACAGATTCCCGAACACTGAAGCTTTCTTT. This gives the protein CASSTDRFPNTEAFF.

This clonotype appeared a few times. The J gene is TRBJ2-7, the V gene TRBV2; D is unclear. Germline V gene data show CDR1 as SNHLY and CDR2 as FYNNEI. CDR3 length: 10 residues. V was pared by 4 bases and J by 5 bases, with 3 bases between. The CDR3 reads CASSGDEQYF. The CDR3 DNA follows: TGTGCCAGCAGTGGGGACGAGCAGTACTTC.

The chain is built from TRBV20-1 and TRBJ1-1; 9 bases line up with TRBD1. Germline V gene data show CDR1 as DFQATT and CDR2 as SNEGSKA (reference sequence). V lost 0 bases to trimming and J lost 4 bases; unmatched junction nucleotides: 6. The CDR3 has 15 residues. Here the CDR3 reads CSARDVDRGVTEAFF. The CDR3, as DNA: TGCAGTGCTAGAGATGTCGACAGGGGGGTCACTGAAGCTTTCTTT.